These 18 T cell receptor beta chains were all obtained from the same sample, sequenced in a study of tumor and adjacent non-tumor tissue in lung cancer. The library came from three nested PCR rounds adapted from ARM-PCR protocols. One entry per CDR3 protein results from TCRdb running MiXCR on the multiplex PCR reads. The sample has fewer than 120,000 distinct CDR3 sequences, approximately 87% seen once; the top ten hold approximately 22%. No cell sorting was done before RNA was extracted from the tissue. Sequences were obtained from lung tumor tissue. Every receptor here comes from a man in his sixties or seventies with non-small cell lung cancer.

This clonotype appeared a single time. This chain joins TRBV6-6 and TRBJ2-7; tentatively, D is TRBD2 (6 bases). The CDR3 loop spans 13 amino acids. V was shortened by 4 bases and J by 9 bases, with 16 bases between the two germline ends. Looked up from germline, CDR1 is MNHNY and CDR2 is SVGAGI (reference sequence). CDR3 nucleotides: TGTGCCAGCAGTTCGGGACTGGGGGACGGGCAGTACTTC. Translation: CASSSGLGDGQYF.

The V gene is TRBV29-1, the J gene TRBJ2-2, with D perhaps assigned TRBD1 or TRBD2 (5 bases each). V was cut by 8 bases and J by 9 bases, with 13 bases left in between. Per germline, CDR1 SQVTM and CDR2 ANQGSEA. This CDR3 is built from 11 residues. The CDR3 nucleotides are TGCAGCATTGGGGGAACCTGGGAGCTGTTTTTT. The encoded protein is CSIGGTWELFF.

This clonotype was seen a single time. This CDR3 reads CSAKLMGTDYNEQFF. DNA for the CDR3: TGCAGCGCCAAGCTAATGGGGACGGACTACAATGAGCAGTTCTTC. V gene TRBV29-1 combines with J gene TRBJ2-1, with D possibly called TRBD1 or TRBD2 (5 bases each). The germline V gene has CDR1 SQVTM and CDR2 ANQGSEA. V was clipped by 7 bases and J by 3 bases, with 19 bases between them. The CDR3 totals 15 residues.

On this clonotype itself: Sequence at one end of the junction differs from germline and may be a read error. The chain has TRBV12-3 or TRBV12-4 and TRBJ2-7; 9 positions agree with TRBD2. This CDR3 spans 15 amino acids. CDR3 sequence: CASSFVSSGNYEQYF. The CDR3 DNA is TGTGCCAGCAGTTTTGTTTCTAGCGGGAACTACGAGCAATACTTC.

The chain couples TRBV6-2 or TRBV6-3 to TRBJ1-1; a possible D gene is TRBD1 (6 bases). Germline-derived CDR1 and CDR2 are MNHEY and SVGEGT. This CDR3 has 16 amino acids. Trimming took off 4 bases at V and 5 bases at J, with 20 bases between the two ends. As DNA, the CDR3 is TGTGCCAGCAGTTCAGCGACAGGCATAAGGGTAACTGAAGCTTTCTTT. This encodes CASSSATGIRVTEAFF.

Of note for this clonotype: Given a much more abundant clone one base away, this may be a read error. This chain links TRBV5-1 with TRBJ2-1; 7 bases agree with TRBD1. Germline V gene data show CDR1 as SGHRS and CDR2 as YFSETQ. The CDR3 loop spans 13 amino acids. In DNA, the CDR3 is TGCGCCAGCCAGGACAGGCCCTACAATGAGCTGTTCTTC. Translating it yields CASQDRPYNELFF.

Note on this clonotype: The junction and the germline gene differ at one end; a read error may be behind it. V usage is TRBV6-1 and J usage is TRBJ2-7; D remains ambiguous. CDR3 length: 12 residues. Germline-derived CDR1 and CDR2 are MNHNS and SASEGT. CDR3 sequence (DNA): TGTGCCTGCAGTCGGGCCGTCTACAAGCAGTATTTC. This codes for CACSRAVYKQYF.

The genes are TRBV10-2 and TRBJ1-2, with D unclear. The V gene's germline CDR1 is WSHSY and CDR2 SAAADI. The CDR3 contains 15 residues. V shed 9 bases and J shed 3 bases, with 20 bases lying between them. In nucleotides, the CDR3 is TGCGCCAGTAATGAGGGAAGGACGGCGGACTATGGCTACACCTTC. It encodes CASNEGRTADYGYTF.

This chain joins TRBV27 and TRBJ1-1; possible D gene TRBD1, 5 bases. There are 16 residues in the CDR3. CDR1 is MNHEY and CDR2 is SMNVEV in the germline V gene (reference sequence). V was cut by 1 base and J by 4 bases, with 16 bases left in between. Here the CDR3 reads CASSLLGPTETTEAFF. The CDR3 nucleotides are TGTGCCAGCAGTTTATTGGGGCCTACTGAAACCACTGAAGCTTTCTTT.

This clonotype was detected only a few times. At one end, the junction sequence differs from germline, possibly due to a read error. The chain uses TRBV29-1 and TRBJ1-4; TRBD1 aligns across 9 bases. The V gene's germline CDR1 is SQVTM and CDR2 ANQGSEA. The CDR3 spans 13 residues. The CDR3 DNA is TGCAACGTTGGACAGGGGAGCAGTGAAAAACTGTTTTTT. This sequence encodes CNVGQGSSEKLFF.

This chain joins TRBV7-6 and TRBJ2-7, with 10 bases aligning to TRBD1. CDR1 and CDR2 (germline): SGHVS, FNYEAQ. The CDR3 loop spans 13 amino acids. The ends lost 6 bases at V and 5 bases at J; junction bases unmatched: 4. The CDR3 DNA reads TGTGCCAGCAGTTTGGACAGGGGGGACGAGCAGTACTTC. Translated, it gives CASSLDRGDEQYF.

Points on this clonotype: One end of the junction varies from germline; a read error may be responsible. This sequence joins TRBV11-2 and TRBJ2-1; TRBD2 matches at 7 bases. Germline assignment: CDR1 SGHAT and CDR2 FQNNGV. The CDR3 has 16 residues. CDR3 coding DNA: TGTACCAGCAGCCTACGGACTGGCGGGAGTTACAATGAGCAGTTCTTC. It specifies CTSSLRTGGSYNEQFF.

As to this clonotype: At one end the junction does not follow the germline gene, possibly because of a read error. V gene TRBV7-9 combines with J gene TRBJ1-4; 12 nucleotides line up with TRBD1. In germline, CDR1 is SEHNR, CDR2 FQNEAQ (reference sequence). CDR3 size: 16 residues. CDR3 sequence (DNA): TGTGTCAGCGGTCGGGGACAGGGGGCAACTAATGAAAAGCTGTTTTTT. This gives the protein CVSGRGQGATNEKLFF.

To note about this clonotype: Mismatch with germline at one junction end may stem from a read error. This chain joins TRBV7-9 and TRBJ1-1, with D possibly TRBD1 on 5 matching bases. The germline CDR1 and CDR2 sequences are SEHNR and FQNEAQ (reference sequence). The CDR3 covers 16 residues. CDR3 amino acids: CASSIAQPARGAEAFF. The DNA for the CDR3 is TGTGCCAGCAGCATAGCGCAACCCGCCCGGGGCGCTGAAGCTTTCTTT.

Worth noting for this clonotype: A junction boundary mismatches the germline segment, possibly from a read error. The chain has TRBV7-8 and TRBJ1-5, with 8 positions matching TRBD1. The CDR3 totals 15 residues. CDR1 is SGHVS, CDR2 FQNEAQ, per germline. The CDR3 here is CASSGTGNSNQPQLF. The CDR3 DNA sequence: TGTGCCAGCAGCGGGACAGGAAATAGCAATCAGCCCCAGCTTTTT.

Points on this clonotype: Likely a read error: the CDR3 ends without its conserved phenylalanine or tryptophan. This chain joins TRBV11-2 and TRBJ1-2, with a weak D call TRBD1 (5 bases). The V gene's germline CDR1 is SGHAT and CDR2 FQNNGV. The CDR3 loop spans 12 amino acids. CDR3 DNA: TGTGCTAGCAGCTTAGTGGGGGAAGGCTACACCTAC. As protein: CASSLVGEGYTY.

As concerns this clonotype: The junction departs from the called germline gene at one end, perhaps through a read error. The chain combines TRBV11-2 with TRBJ2-2; a possible D gene is TRBD2 (7 bases). The CDR3 totals 15 residues. CDR1 and CDR2 from the germline V gene are SGHAT and FQNNGV. The CDR3: CASSPLGRGTGELLF. CDR3 sequence (DNA): TGTGCCAGCAGCCCCCTAGGGAGGGGGACCGGTGAGCTGCTTTTT.

About this clonotype: The conserved final phenylalanine or tryptophan is absent from the CDR3, which likely points to a read error. V usage is TRBV5-8 and J usage is TRBJ2-7; D gene unclear. This CDR3 has 13 amino acids. CDR1 is SGHTS, CDR2 YDEGEE, per germline. V was pared by 4 bases and J by 5 bases, with 13 bases between. The CDR3 is CASSTFDMDEQYI. CDR3 nucleotide sequence: TGTGCCAGCAGCACCTTTGACATGGACGAGCAGTACATC.